The 17 T cell receptor beta chains reported below all come from one sample, sequenced in a study of tumor-infiltrating lymphocytes in primary liver carcinoma. From roughly 18-30 mg of unsorted bulk tissue, DNA and RNA were co-extracted together. Using a constant-region primer together with ProtoScript II reverse transcriptase, TCR beta cDNA was made from about 500 ng of total RNA. Sequencing libraries for TCR beta derived from three nested multiplex PCR rounds that used slightly modified ARM-PCR. With TRBV1-TRBV30 forward primers and a C-beta reverse primer, the first two PCR rounds were run for 10 cycles each. TCRdb re-analysed the multiplex PCR reads in MiXCR, keeping a single row per CDR3 protein. This table holds 100,000 or so distinct CDR3 sequences, almost 70% found once. Sequenced input: liver tumor tissue from sampling region 5. Sample subset: tumor region T5, tumor centre. Source of these receptors: a woman aged 60-75 years with primary liver carcinoma and hepatitis B virus infection.

This clonotype was observed a handful of times. The chain is built from TRBV9 and TRBJ2-1, with 9 bases that match TRBD2. From germline, CDR1 is SGDLS and CDR2 YYNGEE. The CDR3 is 18 residues long. Trimming cost V 0 bases and J 0 bases; bases outside gene matches: 7. CDR3 sequence: CASSVGGSGSPSYNEQFF. The CDR3 region has the DNA TGTGCCAGCAGCGTAGGTGGTAGCGGGAGCCCCTCCTACAATGAGCAGTTCTTC. Drawing the rest from reference TRBV9 and TRBJ2-1, the complete variable domain is DSGVTQTPKHLITATGQRVTLRCSPRSGDLSVYWYQQSLDQGLQFLIQYYNGEERAKGNILERFSAQQFPDLHSELNLSSLELGDSALYFCASSVGGSGSPSYNEQFFGPGTRLTVL.

Concerning this clonotype itself: The CDR3 carries no conserved terminal phenylalanine or tryptophan, so it likely arises from a read error. The rearrangement links TRBV11-2 to TRBJ1-1; D remains ambiguous. This CDR3 is built from 11 residues. Germline CDR1 is SGHAT and CDR2 is FQNNGV. CDR3 DNA: TGTACCAGCAGCCCGTTTACTGAAGCTTTCTCT. Residues: CTSSPFTEAFS.

About this clonotype: The CDR3 carries no conserved terminal phenylalanine or tryptophan, so it likely arises from a read error. The J gene is TRBJ1-1, the V gene TRBV29-1, with a tentative D call TRBD1 (5 bases). The CDR3 runs 13 residues. Trimming left V 6 bases short and J 5 bases short, with 16 bases between. CDR1 is SQVTM, CDR2 ANQGSEA, per germline. The CDR3 region is CSVEGRAKTEAFY. The CDR3 region has the DNA TGCAGCGTCGAGGGCAGGGCGAAGACTGAAGCTTTCTAC.

The count of this clonotype is one. The DNA of the CDR3 is TGTGCCAGCAGTGGATCAGGGGAGTATCGTTCACACTTCCACTTT. This translates into CASSGSGEYRSHFHF. The genes are TRBV6-1 and TRBJ1-6, with D tentatively TRBD1 (6 bases). Trimming shortened V by 4 bases and J by 17 bases, and 24 bases separated the two germline ends. Germline V CDR1 and CDR2: MNHNS, SASEGT. The CDR3 has 15 amino acids.

This chain connects TRBV6-5 to TRBJ2-3; D is perhaps TRBD1 (5 bases). Germline CDR1 and CDR2: MNHEY and SVGAGI. V lost 9 bases, J lost 5 bases, and 15 bases lay in between. The CDR3 totals 13 residues. CDR3 in amino acids: CARGHTGGDTQYF. The CDR3 DNA follows: TGTGCCAGAGGACACACGGGTGGAGATACGCAGTATTTT.

Concerning this clonotype: One junction end does not reproduce the germline sequence, and a read error may be involved. This chain links TRBV18 with TRBJ2-7; 7 positions agree with TRBD1. The CDR3 loop spans 15 amino acids. Per germline, CDR1 KGHSH and CDR2 LQKENI. CDR3 DNA: TGTGTCAGCTCGCTCCAGGGACAGCCCACCTACGAGCAGTACTTC. Residues: CVSSLQGQPTYEQYF.

V gene TRBV29-1 combines with J gene TRBJ1-1; maybe TRBD1 (5 bases). The CDR3 sequence is 13 residues long. Germline V CDR1 and CDR2: SQVTM, ANQGSEA. Trimming took off 3 bases at V and 0 bases at J, with 8 bases between the two ends. The CDR3 DNA reads TGCAGCGTTGACCAGGGTGTGAACACTGAAGCTTTCTTT. As protein: CSVDQGVNTEAFF.

This rearrangement joins TRBV29-1 to TRBJ1-1; the D gene is possibly TRBD1 (5 bases). CDR1 and CDR2 from the germline V gene are SQVTM and ANQGSEA. The ends were cut back, 7 bases at V and 13 bases at J, with 13 bases in the middle. The CDR3 has 9 amino acids. CDR3 DNA: TGCAGCGGAGGGGATAAGGTTTTCTTT. Protein: CSGGDKVFF.

This clonotype was observed a single time. A much larger clone sits a single nucleotide away, making a read error possible. This chain uses TRBV12-3 or TRBV12-4 with TRBJ2-6; 11 nucleotides agree with TRBD1. The CDR3 length is 17 residues. The DNA of the CDR3 is TGTGCCAGCAGTCCGGGACAGGGGGTATCTGGGGTCAACGTCCTGACTTTC. Translating gives CASSPGQGVSGVNVLTF.

Turning to this clonotype: This sequence may be a read error, since a much larger clone differs from it by one base. This rearrangement joins TRBV7-9 to TRBJ2-7; D is undetermined. The CDR3 runs 15 residues. With 5 bases removed from V and 3 bases from J, the gap between germline ends came to 17 bases. Germline assignment: CDR1 SEHNR and CDR2 FQNEAQ (reference sequence). The CDR3 region is CASSHKGSGRYEQYF. CDR3 nucleotides: TGTGCCAGCAGCCACAAGGGTTCGGGTCGCTACGAGCAGTACTTC. Combining the CDR3 with reference TRBV7-9 and TRBJ2-7 gives the whole variable domain DTGVSQNPRHKITKRGQNVTFRCDPISEHNRLYWYRQTLGQGPEFLTYFQNEAQLEKSRLLSDRFSAERPKGSFSTLEIQRTEQGDSAMYLCASSHKGSGRYEQYFGPGTRLTVT.

A word on this clonotype: A much larger clone differs from this one at a single base, so this may be a read error. The CDR3: CASNVGNTGEPFF. CDR3 sequence (DNA): TGCGCCAGCAACGTGGGGAACACCGGGGAGCCGTTTTTT. The chain uses TRBV5-1 and TRBJ2-2; tentatively, D is TRBD2 (5 bases). Germline V gene data show CDR1 as SGHRS and CDR2 as YFSETQ. The length of the CDR3 is 13 residues.

The rearrangement uses TRBV6-5 and TRBJ2-7; TRBD2 matches 10 bases. The germline gives CDR1 MNHEY, CDR2 SVGAGI. This CDR3 is built from 13 residues. The CDR3 DNA sequence: TGTGCTATGAGGACTAGCGGAACCTACGAGCAGTACTTC. It encodes CAMRTSGTYEQYF.

Notes on this clonotype: An end of the junction does not agree with germline; a read error may underlie this. The chain joins TRBV6-5 to TRBJ2-1; D perhaps matches TRBD1 (6 bases). Germline CDR1 reads MNHEY; CDR2 reads SVGAGI. The CDR3 covers 15 residues. The CDR3 DNA follows: TGTGCCAGCAGTCCAAAATGGACAGACTACCATGAGCAGTTCTTC. As protein: CASSPKWTDYHEQFF.

This clonotype has a count of ten or more. The chain combines TRBV28 with TRBJ2-7, with 7 bases lining up with TRBD2. The CDR3 totals 13 residues. Germline lookup yields CDR1 MDHEN and CDR2 SYDVKM. With 9 bases clipped from V and 2 bases from J, the junction kept 7 bases outside the gene matches. CDR3: CASRGTKTYEQYF. CDR3 nucleotides: TGTGCCAGTCGGGGGACTAAGACCTACGAGCAGTACTTC.

Concerning this clonotype: Sequence at one end of the junction differs from germline and may be a read error. This rearrangement joins TRBV5-4 to TRBJ2-1; 7 bases are shared with TRBD2. Germline values: CDR1 SGHNT, CDR2 YYREEE (reference sequence). The CDR3 length is 16 residues. The CDR3 spells CASSPGAGNSYYEQFF. CDR3 coding DNA: TGTGCCAGCAGCCCGGGAGCGGGGAACTCCTACTATGAGCAGTTCTTC.

The V call is TRBV4-1, the J call TRBJ1-2, with D possibly being TRBD1 (5 bases). V lost 5 bases and J 5 bases, leaving 21 bases between the germline ends. The CDR3 has 16 amino acids. Germline V gives CDR1 MGHRA, CDR2 YSYEKL. The CDR3 DNA sequence: TGCGCCAGCAGCGGAATCGGGACGAATTTTAAGTATGGCTACACCTTC. This sequence encodes CASSGIGTNFKYGYTF.

This clonotype was detected a few times. The V call is TRBV20-1, the J call TRBJ2-1; D uncertain. CDR3 length: 15 residues. Per germline, CDR1 DFQATT and CDR2 SNEGSKA (reference sequence). The V end was cut by 6 bases, the J end by 5 bases, with 20 bases between. CDR3: CSAPTPGRSHNEQFF. The CDR3 region has the DNA TGCAGTGCCCCTACCCCAGGTCGGTCCCACAATGAGCAGTTCTTC.